A selection of T cell receptor beta chains follows, all from one sample in a study of OX40 agonist ivuxolimab in advanced cancers. Assay used: immunoSEQ multiplex PCR; TCRdb lists only in-frame clones, some missing. This sample has 35,000 to 45,000 clones, with roughly nine tenths found just once. The sample consisted of CD4+ or CD8+ T cells sorted from blood, taken in a trial of the OX40 agonist ivuxolimab. The source of these receptors is an adult with an advanced solid tumor such as melanoma, head and neck, liver or kidney cancer. CDR3s include the opening cysteine and the closing phenylalanine or tryptophan. Each record gives: clone size, D gene, V gene, J gene, CDR3 protein, CDR3 DNA. A D gene is named only where the DNA matches it firmly. Clone size is shown for a subset of rows, as once, few, many or a class of expanded clone.

size: -; D: -; V: TRBV28; J: TRBJ2-3; CDR3: CASSLLGLTTDTQYF; DNA: TGTGCCAGCAGTTTATTGGGACTGACCACAGATACGCAGTATTTT
size: -; D: -; V: TRBV29-1; J: TRBJ2-1; CDR3: CSGLGFPSSYNEQFF; DNA: TGCAGCGGACTTGGGTTTCCGAGCTCCTACAATGAGCAGTTCTTC
size: -; D: TRBD2; V: TRBV28; J: TRBJ2-1; CDR3: CASPPPSGSLNEQFF; DNA: TGTGCCAGCCCACCCCCTAGCGGGAGTTTAAATGAGCAGTTCTTC
size: -; D: -; V: TRBV27; J: TRBJ1-4; CDR3: CASSLSLGANEKLFF; DNA: TGTGCCAGCAGTTTAAGCCTCGGTGCGAATGAAAAACTGTTTTTT
size: once; D: -; V: TRBV2; J: TRBJ2-6; CDR3: CASSRDNGYMSGANVLTF; DNA: TGTGCCAGCAGCCGGGACAATGGATATATGTCTGGGGCCAACGTCCTGACTTTC
size: -; D: TRBD2; V: TRBV10-1; J: TRBJ2-1; CDR3: CASSDFQRGNNEQFF; DNA: TGCGCCAGCAGTGATTTCCAGCGGGGTAACAATGAGCAGTTCTTC
size: -; D: TRBD1; V: TRBV28; J: TRBJ2-5; CDR3: CASSPWTGEETQYF; DNA: TGTGCCAGCAGTCCATGGACAGGGGAAGAGACCCAGTACTTC
size: -; D: TRBD2; V: TRBV5-6; J: TRBJ2-1; CDR3: CASSSVGIAGVHEQFF; DNA: TGTGCCAGCAGCTCCGTTGGAATAGCGGGAGTACATGAGCAGTTCTTC
size: -; D: -; V: TRBV5-6; J: TRBJ1-2; CDR3: CASSLAGYGYTF; DNA: TGTGCCAGCAGCTTGGCCGGCTATGGCTACACCTTC
size: -; D: -; V: TRBV4-1; J: TRBJ2-7; CDR3: CASSQAGSLEQYF; DNA: TGCGCCAGCAGCCAAGCAGGGTCCCTCGAGCAGTACTTC
size: -; D: TRBD2; V: TRBV27; J: TRBJ2-3; CDR3: CASSQSSGTYTDTQYF; DNA: TGTGCCAGCAGCCAATCTAGCGGGACCTACACAGATACGCAGTATTTT
size: -; D: -; V: TRBV5-1; J: TRBJ2-2; CDR3: CASSLEGGEVTGELFF; DNA: TGCGCCAGCAGCTTGGAGGGGGGAGAGGTCACCGGGGAGCTGTTTTTT
size: -; D: -; V: TRBV10-1; J: TRBJ2-7; CDR3: CASSEGPESSYEQYF; DNA: TGCGCCAGCAGTGAGGGCCCCGAAAGCTCCTACGAGCAGTACTTC
size: -; D: -; V: TRBV27; J: TRBJ2-1; CDR3: CASSLKRGTYNEQFF; DNA: TGTGCCAGCAGTTTAAAGAGGGGAACCTACAATGAGCAGTTCTTC
size: -; D: -; V: TRBV4-1; J: TRBJ2-5; CDR3: CASSQQQDSRETQYF; DNA: TGCGCCAGCAGCCAACAGCAGGACAGCCGGGAGACCCAGTACTTC
size: -; D: -; V: TRBV28; J: TRBJ1-2; CDR3: CASSPPARTYGYTF; DNA: TGTGCCAGCAGCCCCCCGGCTAGAACCTATGGCTACACCTTC
size: -; D: -; V: TRBV7-9; J: TRBJ2-1; CDR3: CASSRTVAGDEQFF; DNA: TGTGCCAGCAGCCGGACAGTTGCCGGCGATGAGCAGTTCTTC
size: -; D: -; V: TRBV6-5; J: TRBJ1-2; CDR3: CASSPIGLKNYGYTF; DNA: TGTGCCAGCAGTCCCATCGGACTGAAAAACTATGGCTACACCTTC
size: -; D: -; V: TRBV11-2; J: TRBJ2-5; CDR3: CASWGGGARETQYF; DNA: TGTGCCAGCTGGGGAGGGGGAGCACGGGAGACCCAGTACTTC
size: -; D: -; V: TRBV18; J: TRBJ1-2; CDR3: CASSPDTGFTRYGYTF; DNA: TGTGCCAGCTCACCGGATACAGGGTTCACCCGCTATGGCTACACCTTC
size: -; D: -; V: TRBV27; J: TRBJ1-2; CDR3: CASSSTFQGIYGYTF; DNA: TGTGCCAGCAGTTCAACATTTCAGGGTATCTATGGCTACACCTTC
size: -; D: -; V: TRBV11-3; J: TRBJ2-7; CDR3: CASSFEHGGFYEQYF; DNA: TGTGCCAGCAGCTTTGAACACGGGGGATTCTACGAGCAGTACTTC
size: -; D: TRBD1; V: TRBV4-1; J: TRBJ1-1; CDR3: CASSQEDTGVLNTEAFF; DNA: TGCGCCAGCAGCCAAGAGGACACAGGGGTTCTGAACACTGAAGCTTTCTTT
size: -; D: -; V: TRBV6-1; J: TRBJ2-7; CDR3: CASSDRDVYEQYF; DNA: TGTGCCAGCAGCGACCGGGACGTCTACGAGCAGTACTTC
size: -; D: TRBD1; V: TRBV6-5; J: TRBJ2-1; CDR3: CASSLDRDNEQFF; DNA: TGTGCCAGCAGCCTGGACAGGGACAATGAGCAGTTCTTC
size: -; D: -; V: TRBV18; J: TRBJ2-1; CDR3: CASSPRDPKLPEQFF; DNA: TGTGCCAGCTCACCAAGGGACCCCAAACTCCCTGAGCAGTTCTTC
size: -; D: -; V: TRBV28; J: TRBJ1-1; CDR3: CASSFPYGSDTEAFF; DNA: TGTGCCAGCAGTTTCCCCTACGGGAGCGACACTGAAGCTTTCTTT
size: -; D: -; V: TRBV2; J: TRBJ2-1; CDR3: CASRYQGAPSYNEQFF; DNA: TGTGCCAGCAGATACCAGGGAGCCCCATCCTACAATGAGCAGTTCTTC
size: -; D: -; V: TRBV4-2; J: TRBJ1-3; CDR3: CASSQEQTDSGNTIYF; DNA: TGTGCCAGCAGCCAAGAGCAGACCGACTCTGGAAACACCATATATTTT
size: -; D: -; V: TRBV13; J: TRBJ2-1; CDR3: CASSLSAVSYNEQFF; DNA: TGTGCCAGCAGCTTATCGGCGGTCTCCTACAATGAGCAGTTCTTC
size: -; D: TRBD1; V: TRBV7-9; J: TRBJ2-5; CDR3: CASTPGAQGQGSETQYF; DNA: TGTGCCAGCACCCCAGGGGCCCAGGGACAGGGGTCAGAGACCCAGTACTTC
size: -; D: -; V: TRBV28; J: TRBJ1-1; CDR3: CASTGQVNTEAFF; DNA: TGTGCCAGCACTGGACAAGTGAACACTGAAGCTTTCTTT
size: medium-sized; D: TRBD2; V: TRBV29-1; J: TRBJ2-1; CDR3: CSVEGLSGTSGQSSYNEQFF; DNA: TGCAGCGTTGAAGGGTTATCCGGGACTAGCGGGCAAAGCTCCTACAATGAGCAGTTCTTC
size: -; D: TRBD1; V: TRBV5-4; J: TRBJ1-1; CDR3: CASTETGANTEAFF; DNA: TGTGCCAGCACCGAGACAGGGGCGAACACTGAAGCTTTCTTT
size: -; D: TRBD1; V: TRBV6-6; J: TRBJ2-7; CDR3: CASSSGQLRSSYEQYF; DNA: TGTGCCAGCAGTTCGGGACAGTTACGAAGCTCCTACGAGCAGTACTTC
size: -; D: TRBD1; V: TRBV28; J: TRBJ1-5; CDR3: CASSRDRAIQPQHF; DNA: TGTGCCAGCAGCCGGGACAGGGCAATTCAGCCCCAGCATTTT
size: -; D: -; V: TRBV27; J: TRBJ2-3; CDR3: CASRFGGRATDTQYF; DNA: TGTGCCAGCAGATTTGGGGGGAGAGCCACAGATACGCAGTATTTT
size: -; D: -; V: TRBV6-1; J: TRBJ2-2; CDR3: CASTGADRTGELFF; DNA: TGTGCCAGCACAGGGGCAGATCGAACCGGGGAGCTGTTTTTT
size: -; D: -; V: TRBV7-2; J: TRBJ2-7; CDR3: CASSLIGGRGYEQYF; DNA: TGTGCCAGCAGCCTAATTGGGGGCAGGGGCTACGAGCAGTACTTC
size: once; D: -; V: TRBV19; J: TRBJ1-2; CDR3: CASSFTGLDGYTF; DNA: TGTGCCAGTAGTTTTACGGGTTTGGACGGCTACACCTTC
size: -; D: -; V: TRBV6-5; J: TRBJ2-7; CDR3: CASRTGGNEQYF; DNA: TGTGCCAGCAGGACCGGGGGTAACGAGCAGTACTTC
size: -; D: -; V: TRBV19; J: TRBJ2-7; CDR3: CASSPWGWNF; DNA: TGTGCCAGTAGTCCTTGGGGGTGGAACTTC
size: -; D: TRBD2; V: TRBV29-1; J: TRBJ2-1; CDR3: CSVNGAGVLGYNEQFF; DNA: TGCAGCGTCAACGGGGCGGGAGTATTGGGCTACAATGAGCAGTTCTTC
size: -; D: -; V: TRBV6-5; J: TRBJ1-5; CDR3: CASREAGGPQHF; DNA: TGTGCCAGCAGGGAGGCTGGCGGGCCCCAGCATTTT
size: -; D: -; V: TRBV20-1; J: TRBJ2-5; CDR3: CSAMRETQYF; DNA: TGCAGTGCTATGAGGGAGACCCAGTACTTC
size: -; D: TRBD2; V: TRBV2; J: TRBJ2-1; CDR3: CASRSGGGIYNEQFF; DNA: TGTGCCAGCAGGAGCGGGGGCGGGATATACAATGAGCAGTTCTTC
size: -; D: -; V: TRBV13; J: TRBJ2-2; CDR3: CASSSQAAGELFF; DNA: TGTGCCAGCAGCTCCCAGGCCGCCGGGGAGCTGTTTTTT
size: -; D: TRBD1; V: TRBV7-9; J: TRBJ2-5; CDR3: CASSIRGTVQETQYF; DNA: TGTGCCAGCAGCATAAGAGGGACAGTCCAAGAGACCCAGTACTTC
size: -; D: -; V: TRBV9; J: TRBJ2-7; CDR3: CASSSTGISYEQYF; DNA: TGTGCCAGCAGCTCAACCGGGATTTCGTACGAGCAGTACTTC
size: -; D: -; V: TRBV11-2; J: TRBJ2-7; CDR3: CASSRLYEQYF; DNA: TGTGCCAGCAGCCGCCTCTACGAGCAGTACTTC